Presented here are 15 T cell receptor beta chains from one specimen sequenced in a study of blood T cell repertoires in COVID-19 (TCRdb year 2020). Library construction relied on the immunoSEQ multiplex PCR assay. TCRdb carries this immuneACCESS record with in-frame sequences only. Its versions omit some clonotypes, under half of them owing to an unresolved V gene in the studies checked, with the rest unexplained. This sample is represented by approximately 220,000 clones; approximately 86% of them were singletons. Clones ranked in the top ten supply 2.5% to 3% of the sample. The specimen was PBMCs or T cells enriched from blood (not recorded which). Receptors were obtained from a woman aged 30 to 39 with acute COVID-19.

CDR3 protein: CASSPGGVADTQYF. Written as DNA, the CDR3 is TGTGCCAGCAGCCCCGGGGGAGTGGCAGATACGCAGTATTTT. This chain uses TRBV5-4 with TRBJ2-3, with D tentatively TRBD2 (6 bases). V gave up 4 bases and J gave up 4 bases, with 13 bases separating them. The CDR3 loop spans 14 amino acids. CDR1 is SGHNT and CDR2 is YYREEE in the germline V gene (reference sequence).

The rearrangement uses TRBV18 and TRBJ2-7; possibly TRBD1 for D (5 bases). Per the germline V gene, CDR1 is KGHSH and CDR2 is LQKENI. The V end was cut by 3 bases, the J end by 0 bases, with 9 bases between. The CDR3 is made up of 14 amino acids. CDR3 sequence reads: CASSPDRVSYEQYF. The CDR3 DNA follows: TGTGCCAGCTCACCTGACAGAGTCTCCTACGAGCAGTACTTC.

The table lists this clone with a few counts. This chain joins TRBV6-6 and TRBJ1-2; D gene ambiguous. The V end lost 0 bases, the J end lost 7 bases, and 9 bases lay between the germline ends. Germline lookup yields CDR1 MNHNY and CDR2 SVGAGI (reference sequence). The CDR3 is made up of 13 amino acids. The CDR3 coding sequence is TGTGCCAGCAGTTACTCGAGAGCATCTGGCTACACCTTC. Encoded protein: CASSYSRASGYTF.

The V call is TRBV6-5, the J call TRBJ2-3, with 9 bases aligning to TRBD2. Looked up from germline, CDR1 is MNHEY and CDR2 is SVGAGI. The CDR3 contains 13 residues. V was pared by 6 bases and J by 4 bases, with 2 bases of the junction left unmatched. In nucleotides, the CDR3 is TGTGCCAGCAGGAGCGGGGGGTCAGATACGCAGTATTTT. Its protein product is CASRSGGSDTQYF.

The CDR3 loop is CSVGGDSYGYTF. CDR3 nucleotide sequence: TGCAGCGTTGGGGGGGACAGCTATGGCTACACCTTC. V usage is TRBV29-1 and J usage is TRBJ1-2; 7 bases map to TRBD1. V gave up 4 bases and J gave up 4 bases; unmatched junction bases: 3. The CDR3 is 12 residues long. Per the germline V gene, CDR1 is SQVTM and CDR2 is ANQGSEA.

The chain carries TRBV10-1 and TRBJ1-1, with a possible D match to TRBD1 (6 bases). Germline-derived CDR1 and CDR2 are WNHNN and SYGVQD (reference sequence). The length of the CDR3 is 13 residues. Trimming removed 5 bases at V and 4 bases at J, with 11 bases between. The CDR3 region has the DNA TGCGCCAGCAGTCCCGAGACAGGCACTGAAGCTTTCTTT. It translates to CASSPETGTEAFF.

V is TRBV29-1 and J is TRBJ1-4; D might be TRBD1 (5 bases). The length of the CDR3 is 13 residues. CDR1 and CDR2 (germline): SQVTM, ANQGSEA. The germline V and J ends were trimmed by 4 bases and 2 bases, with 8 bases remaining between them. As DNA, the CDR3 is TGCAGCGTTGCAGGGCGTACTAATGAAAAACTGTTTTTT. Protein sequence: CSVAGRTNEKLFF.

This clone has only a few counts. The J gene is TRBJ2-2, the V gene TRBV6-2 or TRBV6-3, with a weak D call TRBD1 (6 bases). The CDR3 totals 15 residues. Germline CDR1 is MNHEY and CDR2 is SVGEGT. V shed 6 bases and J shed 2 bases, with 13 bases lying between them. The CDR3 DNA sequence: TGTGCCAGCAGCCCTTCCGGGACAAACACCGGGGAGCTGTTTTTT. It codes for CASSPSGTNTGELFF.

The chain is built from TRBV29-1 and TRBJ2-3; 8 bases fit TRBD2. V trimming: 4 bases; J trimming: 0 bases; junction bases outside the gene matches: 9. Germline V gene sequence: CDR1 SQVTM, CDR2 ANQGSEA. CDR3 length equals 16 residues. The CDR3 reads CSVVLAGGVSTDTQYF. The CDR3 DNA is TGCAGCGTTGTTCTTGCGGGGGGCGTAAGCACAGATACGCAGTATTTT.

The chain employs TRBV6-5 and TRBJ1-5, with 9 bases lining up with TRBD1. The CDR3 spans 14 residues. After removal of 6 bases from V and 4 bases from J, the junction contained 4 bases not matched to a gene. Germline assignment: CDR1 MNHEY and CDR2 SVGAGI. As DNA, the CDR3 is TGTGCCAGCAGGGGGACAGGGAGAAATCAGCCCCAGCATTTT. Amino acid sequence: CASRGTGRNQPQHF.

The chain employs TRBV5-6 and TRBJ1-2; D is perhaps TRBD1 (5 bases). The CDR3 is 14 residues long. Germline V gene lookup returns CDR1 SGHDT and CDR2 YYEEEE. Trimming shortened V by 2 bases and J by 5 bases, and 13 bases separated the two germline ends. The CDR3 protein is CASSFEGASYGYTF. The CDR3, as DNA: TGTGCCAGCAGCTTTGAAGGGGCCTCGTATGGCTACACCTTC.

This chain connects TRBV6-5 to TRBJ2-3; D may be TRBD2 (5 bases). V lost 5 bases, J lost 4 bases, and 16 bases lay in between. The CDR3 loop spans 15 amino acids. CDR1 MNHEY and CDR2 SVGAGI come from the germline V gene. As DNA, the CDR3 is TGTGCCAGCAGTCACCGGGAATCTGCCGCAGATACGCAGTATTTT. Amino acid sequence: CASSHRESAADTQYF.

The V call is TRBV18, the J call TRBJ1-4; a weak D match, TRBD1 (6 bases). V was pared by 6 bases and J by 8 bases, with 19 bases between. CDR1 KGHSH and CDR2 LQKENI come from the germline V gene. The CDR3 runs to 15 residues. Here the CDR3 DNA reads TGTGCCAGCTCGGAGAAGACAGGACGTTTGGAAAAACTGTTTTTT. Amino acid sequence: CASSEKTGRLEKLFF.

The J gene is TRBJ1-6, the V gene TRBV4-2, with 7 bases lining up with TRBD1. CDR1 LGHNA and CDR2 YNFKEQ come from the germline V gene. The CDR3 extends over 17 amino acids. J gave up 0 bases and V 2 bases, and 4 bases lay outside the gene matches. The CDR3 sequence: CASSQRTGGSYNSPLHF. The CDR3 region has the DNA TGTGCCAGCAGCCAAAGGACAGGCGGCTCCTATAATTCACCCCTCCACTTT.

The chain recombines TRBV10-1 with TRBJ2-5; D is perhaps TRBD2 (7 bases). Germline CDR1 WNHNN, CDR2 SYGVQD (reference sequence). The CDR3 length is 16 residues. Trimming removed 10 bases from V and 5 bases from J, with 26 bases in between. The DNA of the CDR3 is TGCGCCACTACACGGTGGGGGGGCCTCCCTGGGGAGACCCAGTACTTC. The encoded protein is CATTRWGGLPGETQYF.